The clone carrying this T cell receptor beta chain was observed a handful of times. The entry originates in a study of PD-1 blockade in classical Hodgkin lymphoma. TCRdb's copy holds only in-frame clones and misses some; the assay was immunoSEQ multiplex PCR. The repertoire includes about 14,000 clones, 82% of them detected once, and roughly 4% sits in the top ten. No patient escaped relapse after autologous stem cell transplantation, and brentuximab vedotin exposure varied. Germline V CDR1 and CDR2: MNHEY, SVGAGI. The CDR3 spans 12 residues. J lost 7 bases, V lost 6 bases, and 4 bases had no gene match.

This material consisted of peripheral blood mononuclear cells (PBMCs), taken at baseline. This TCR was sampled from a human donor with classical Hodgkin lymphoma. The rearrangement links TRBV6-5 to TRBJ2-5, with 8 positions matching TRBD1. The CDR3 region has the DNA TGTGCCAGCAGACCCACAGGGGGGACCCAGTACTTC. Its translation is CASRPTGGTQYF.